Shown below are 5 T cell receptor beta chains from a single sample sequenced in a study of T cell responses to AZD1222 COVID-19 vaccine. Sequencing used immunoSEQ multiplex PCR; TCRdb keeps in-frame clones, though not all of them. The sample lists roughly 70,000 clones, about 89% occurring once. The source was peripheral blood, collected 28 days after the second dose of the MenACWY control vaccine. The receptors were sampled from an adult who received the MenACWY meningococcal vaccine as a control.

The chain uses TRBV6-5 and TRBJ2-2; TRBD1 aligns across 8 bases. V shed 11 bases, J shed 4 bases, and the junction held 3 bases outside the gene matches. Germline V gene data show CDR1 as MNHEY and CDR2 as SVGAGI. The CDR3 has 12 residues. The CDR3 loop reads CAGGQATGELFF. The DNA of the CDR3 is TGTGCCGGGGGACAGGCCACCGGGGAGCTGTTTTTT.

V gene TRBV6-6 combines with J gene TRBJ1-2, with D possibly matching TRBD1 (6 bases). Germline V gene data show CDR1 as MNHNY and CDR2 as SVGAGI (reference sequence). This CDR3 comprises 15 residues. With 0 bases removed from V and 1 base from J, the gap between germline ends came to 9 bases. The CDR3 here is CASSYSHRDNYGYTF. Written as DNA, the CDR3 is TGTGCCAGCAGTTACTCTCACAGGGATAACTATGGCTACACCTTC.

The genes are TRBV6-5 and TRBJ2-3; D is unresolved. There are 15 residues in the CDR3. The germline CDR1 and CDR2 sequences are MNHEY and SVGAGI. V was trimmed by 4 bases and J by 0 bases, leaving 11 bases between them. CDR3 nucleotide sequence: TGTGCCAGCAGTTTTAAGGTACAGAGCACAGATACGCAGTATTTT. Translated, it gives CASSFKVQSTDTQYF.

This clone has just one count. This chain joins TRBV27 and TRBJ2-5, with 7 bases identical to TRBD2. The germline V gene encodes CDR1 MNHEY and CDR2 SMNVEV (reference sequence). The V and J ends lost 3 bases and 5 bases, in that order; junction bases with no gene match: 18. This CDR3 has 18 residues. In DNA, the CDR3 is TGTGCCAGCAGTTTTCAGGTTAGGGCCGGGAGGCCGCCGGAGACCCAGTACTTC. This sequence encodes CASSFQVRAGRPPETQYF.

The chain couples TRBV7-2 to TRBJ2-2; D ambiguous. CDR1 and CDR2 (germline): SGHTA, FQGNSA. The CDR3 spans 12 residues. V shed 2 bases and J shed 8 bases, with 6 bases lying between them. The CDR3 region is CASSLIRGELFF. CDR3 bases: TGTGCCAGCAGCTTAATTCGTGGGGAGCTGTTTTTT.